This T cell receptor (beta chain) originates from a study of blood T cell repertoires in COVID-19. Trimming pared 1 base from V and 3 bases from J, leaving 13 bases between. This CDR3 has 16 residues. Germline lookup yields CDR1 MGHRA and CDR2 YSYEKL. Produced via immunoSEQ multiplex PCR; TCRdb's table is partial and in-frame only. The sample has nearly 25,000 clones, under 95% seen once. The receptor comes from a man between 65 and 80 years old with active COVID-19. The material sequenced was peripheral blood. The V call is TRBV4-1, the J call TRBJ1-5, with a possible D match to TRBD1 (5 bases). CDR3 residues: CASSQVLTALNQPQHF. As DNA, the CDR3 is TGCGCCAGCAGCCAAGTACTGACAGCCCTCAATCAGCCCCAGCATTTT.